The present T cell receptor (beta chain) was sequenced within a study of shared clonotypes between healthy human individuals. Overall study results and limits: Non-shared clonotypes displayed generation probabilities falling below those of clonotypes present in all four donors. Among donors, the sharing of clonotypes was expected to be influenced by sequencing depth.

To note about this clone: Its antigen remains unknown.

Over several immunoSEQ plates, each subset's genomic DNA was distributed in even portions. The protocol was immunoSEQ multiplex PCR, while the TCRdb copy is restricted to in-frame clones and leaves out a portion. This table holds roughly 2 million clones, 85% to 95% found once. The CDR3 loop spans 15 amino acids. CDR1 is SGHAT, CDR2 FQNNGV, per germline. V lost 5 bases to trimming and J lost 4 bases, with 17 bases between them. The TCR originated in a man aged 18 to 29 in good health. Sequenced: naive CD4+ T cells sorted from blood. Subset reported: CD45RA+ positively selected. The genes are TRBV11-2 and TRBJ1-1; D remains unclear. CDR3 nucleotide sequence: TGTGCCAGCAGCCCTCTTCAGTCAGCGGGCACTGAAGCTTTCTTT. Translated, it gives CASSPLQSAGTEAFF.